The clone carrying this T cell receptor beta chain came up many times. This entry belongs to a study of T-cell reconstitution after alpha-beta-depleted transplantation in children. The CDR3 is 15 amino acids. V shed 5 bases and J 4 bases; nucleotides not matched to a gene: 14. Germline V gene sequence: CDR1 DFQATT, CDR2 SNEGSKA (reference sequence). Unique molecular identifiers featured in how the TCRbeta library was prepared. TCRdb re-called the PCR reads with MiXCR, one entry per CDR3 protein. The table lists 170,000 or so distinct CDR3 sequences, roughly 7.5% of them singletons. The specimen was PBMCs from the stem cell graft donor, collected from the stem cell graft. This sequence was found in a human donor who donated a stem cell graft to a child with Wiskott-Aldrich syndrome. The chain carries TRBV20-1 and TRBJ2-7; 7 bases agree with TRBD2. The CDR3 protein is CSAPSEGLSKYEQYF. The CDR3 bases are TGCAGTGCTCCCAGCGAGGGACTATCTAAATACGAGCAGTACTTC.